These 28 T cell receptor beta chains came from one sample sequenced in a study of naive and memory T cell subsets. Four PCR rounds used nested alpha and beta constant region primers plus the SP2 primer. TCRdb used MiXCR to reprocess the UMI-ligation and nested PCR reads, holding one entry per CDR3 protein. The table lists 40,000 or so distinct CDR3 sequences, approximately 10% of them singletons. Treatment specified: skin biopsy from PPD injection site in Mantoux-positive individual. The library had UMIs added by 3' ligation of an oligonucleotide to TCR cDNA. The specimen was skin, collected from a tuberculin skin test site. The source of these receptors is an adult in good health.

This chain joins TRBV4-1 and TRBJ2-4; 11 bases line up with TRBD2. Germline V CDR1 and CDR2: MGHRA, YSYEKL. The CDR3 has 19 residues. J gave up 0 bases and V 3 bases, and 10 bases lay outside the gene matches. For the CDR3, the DNA is TGCGCCAGCAGCCACCTAAATAGCGGGGGGGCTCTAGCCAAAAACATTCAGTACTTC. Protein sequence: CASSHLNSGGALAKNIQYF.

V is TRBV18 and J is TRBJ1-6, with a possible D match to TRBD1 (6 bases). The CDR3 sequence is 15 residues long. V gave up 5 bases and J gave up 4 bases, with 12 bases separating them. Germline CDR1 is KGHSH and CDR2 is LQKENI. The CDR3: CASSSRTDYNSPLHF. The CDR3 coding sequence is TGTGCCAGCTCAAGTCGGACAGATTATAATTCACCCCTCCACTTT.

This clonotype was counted between two and nine times. The chain combines TRBV7-6 with TRBJ2-7; no clear D gene. The CDR3 spans 14 residues. Germline CDR1 and CDR2: SGHVS and FNYEAQ. The V end was cut by 2 bases, the J end by 0 bases, with 8 bases between. CDR3 sequence reads: CASSLSANSYEQYF. CDR3 in DNA: TGTGCCAGCAGCTTATCGGCCAACTCCTACGAGCAGTACTTC.

This clonotype was seen ten or more times. CDR3 coding DNA: TGCAGCGTTGAGGGACAGGGGTGGTCAGATACGCAGTATTTT. It codes for CSVEGQGWSDTQYF. This chain links TRBV29-1 with TRBJ2-3; 10 bases are a match to TRBD1. There are 14 residues in the CDR3. CDR1 SQVTM and CDR2 ANQGSEA come from the germline V gene. The V gene end was trimmed by 3 bases and the J gene end by 4 bases; junction bases not matched to a gene: 4.

This clonotype was observed at least ten times. The V call is TRBV5-6, the J call TRBJ2-7; 7 bases agree with TRBD2. V lost 9 bases to trimming and J lost 2 bases; unmatched junction nucleotides: 11. Germline CDR1 and CDR2: SGHDT and YYEEEE. The CDR3 runs to 14 residues. The CDR3 DNA reads TGTGCCACATTCGGGGCTAGCGGTCCCTACGAGCAGTACTTC. Translated, it gives CATFGASGPYEQYF.

The sample holds many counts of this clonotype. The chain carries TRBV7-9 and TRBJ2-7; D might be TRBD1 or TRBD2, each matching 5 bases. Trimming shortened V by 8 bases and J by 5 bases, and 7 bases separated the two germline ends. Germline assignment: CDR1 SEHNR and CDR2 FQNEAQ (reference sequence). The CDR3 sequence is 10 residues long. The CDR3 bases are TGTGCCAGCGGGGGAAACGAGCAGTACTTC. This sequence encodes CASGGNEQYF.

This clonotype came up many times. The CDR3 sequence: CASSWTGNVWETQYF. The CDR3 nucleotides are TGTGCCAGCAGCTGGACAGGGAACGTTTGGGAGACCCAGTACTTC. This chain uses TRBV11-2 with TRBJ2-5; 8 positions agree with TRBD1. Germline V CDR1 and CDR2: SGHAT, FQNNGV. Unmatched junction bases numbered 9, after V lost 4 bases and J lost 5 bases. The CDR3 loop spans 15 amino acids.

This clonotype was seen ten or more times. V and J are TRBV28 and TRBJ2-3, with TRBD2 identical over 11 bases. Germline CDR1 MDHEN, CDR2 SYDVKM. Trimming removed 6 bases from V and 0 bases from J; junction bases left unmatched: 8. CDR3 length: 17 amino acids. CDR3 amino acids: CASSPLGTSGSTDTQYF. CDR3 DNA: TGTGCCAGCAGCCCCCTAGGGACTAGCGGTAGCACAGATACGCAGTATTTT.

The chain carries TRBV21-1 and TRBJ2-5; the DNA was not used to check the table's D call, TRBD1. TRBV21-1 is reported as a pseudogene. The CDR3 contains 15 residues. The CDR3 region has the DNA TGTGCCAGCAGCAAAGGAAGGGGCAGACAAGAGACCCAGTACTTC. This codes for CASSKGRGRQETQYF.

The rearrangement joins TRBV9 to TRBJ1-1; D gene unclear. CDR3 length equals 15 residues. Germline V gene data show CDR1 as SGDLS and CDR2 as YYNGEE. Trimming removed 0 bases from V and 3 bases from J, with 12 bases in between. CDR3 in DNA: TGTGCCAGCAGCGTAGATGGAGGGAGACACACTGAAGCTTTCTTT. This encodes CASSVDGGRHTEAFF. Combining the CDR3 with reference TRBV9 and TRBJ1-1 gives the whole variable domain DSGVTQTPKHLITATGQRVTLRCSPRSGDLSVYWYQQSLDQGLQFLIQYYNGEERAKGNILERFSAQQFPDLHSELNLSSLELGDSALYFCASSVDGGRHTEAFFGQGTRLTVV.

This clonotype has a count of ten or more. The rearrangement uses TRBV6-1 and TRBJ2-3, with 12 nucleotides matching TRBD2. This CDR3 has 15 residues. Looked up from germline, CDR1 is MNHNS and CDR2 is SASEGT. V trimming: 4 bases; J trimming: 1 base; junction bases outside the gene matches: 0. Written as DNA, the CDR3 is TGTGCCAGCAGTGGACTAGCGGGGGGCACAGATACGCAGTATTTT. As protein: CASSGLAGGTDTQYF.

CDR3 in amino acids: CSVGLGTGNYEQYF. CDR3 coding DNA: TGCAGCGTGGGCCTTGGGACAGGGAACTACGAGCAGTACTTC. This sequence joins TRBV29-1 and TRBJ2-7, with 9 bases identical to TRBD1. Germline values: CDR1 SQVTM, CDR2 ANQGSEA. The CDR3 extends over 14 amino acids. With V trimmed by 6 bases and J by 3 bases, 9 bases remained unmatched.

The chain combines TRBV28 with TRBJ2-7; tentatively, D is TRBD1 or TRBD2 (5 bases each). CDR1 is MDHEN, CDR2 SYDVKM, per germline. Trimming took off 3 bases at V and 3 bases at J, with 18 bases between the two ends. The CDR3 has 16 residues. The CDR3 spells CASSLGRDGFLYEQYF. CDR3 coding DNA: TGTGCCAGCAGTTTGGGCAGGGACGGCTTCCTCTACGAGCAGTACTTC.

V usage is TRBV19 and J usage is TRBJ1-6; unclear D gene. V lost 2 bases and J 6 bases, leaving 2 bases between the germline ends. This CDR3 contains 12 residues. Germline V gene data show CDR1 as LNHDA and CDR2 as SQIVND (reference sequence). In DNA form, the CDR3 reads TGTGCCAGTAGTATATCTAATTCACCCCTCCACTTT. The encoded protein is CASSISNSPLHF.

This clonotype was found a few times. The CDR3 DNA reads TGTGCCAGCAGCCTCCAGGGGGCCGCCTACGAGCAGTACTTC. Residues: CASSLQGAAYEQYF. The V call is TRBV27, the J call TRBJ2-7, with TRBD1 identical over 8 bases. This CDR3 region has 14 residues. CDR1 is MNHEY, CDR2 SMNVEV, per germline (reference sequence). Trimming took 6 bases from V and 2 from J; bases not matched to a gene: 6.

This clonotype was detected only a few times. V and J are TRBV20-1 and TRBJ2-1; TRBD1 aligns across 11 bases. CDR1 and CDR2 (germline): DFQATT, SNEGSKA (reference sequence). CDR3 length equals 16 residues. V dropped 0 bases and J dropped 7; count of bases not matched to a gene: 8. In DNA form, the CDR3 reads TGCAGTGCTAGAGATCCAGGACAGGGGGCGTCGAATGAGCAGTTCTTC. Encoded protein: CSARDPGQGASNEQFF.

The chain recombines TRBV30 with TRBJ2-1; TRBD2 matches 10 bases. This CDR3 is built from 13 residues. Germline CDR1 reads GTSNPN; CDR2 reads SVGIG (reference sequence). V gave up 6 bases and J gave up 6 bases; unmatched junction bases: 5. The CDR3 DNA is TGTGCCTGTGAGCGGGAGGGCGTCAATGAGCAGTTCTTC. Encoded protein: CACEREGVNEQFF.

The V gene is TRBV6-4, the J gene TRBJ2-1, with 7 bases fitting TRBD1. The J segment lost 5 bases and the V segment lost 6 bases, leaving 4 bases of the junction unmatched. CDR1 and CDR2 (germline): MRHNA, SNTAGT. This CDR3 comprises 13 residues. The CDR3 DNA follows: TGTGCCAGCAGCTTCGACAGGGACAATGAGCAGTTCTTC. Translation: CASSFDRDNEQFF.

To note about this clonotype: Just one base apart from a much larger clone, this may be a read error. The rearrangement joins TRBV20-1 to TRBJ2-3; D is perhaps TRBD2 (7 bases). This CDR3 spans 14 amino acids. Trimming removed 6 bases at V and 4 bases at J, with 17 bases between. The germline V gene has CDR1 DFQATT and CDR2 SNEGSKA (reference sequence). DNA for the CDR3: TGCAGTGCCCCCAAGGGGGGGTGGGCAGATACGCAGTATTTT. Translation gives CSAPKGGWADTQYF.

The chain recombines TRBV7-6 with TRBJ1-5, with 9 bases aligning to TRBD1. Per the germline V gene, CDR1 is SGHVS and CDR2 is FNYEAQ. Trimming at V came to 1 base and at J to 7 bases, leaving 8 bases not matched to a gene. The CDR3 is 16 amino acids. The CDR3 region has the DNA TGTGCCAGCAGCTTAGGGAGCGGGACAGGGATCCAGCCCCAGCATTTT. Translation gives CASSLGSGTGIQPQHF.

Many counts were recorded for this clonotype. In nucleotides, the CDR3 is TGTGCCAGTAAAGCGGGGGCCGCCACAGATACGCAGTATTTT. It yields the protein CASKAGAATDTQYF. The chain uses TRBV19 and TRBJ2-3, with 8 bases identical to TRBD2. With 7 bases clipped from V and 2 bases from J, the junction kept 5 bases outside the gene matches. Germline CDR1 is LNHDA and CDR2 is SQIVND (reference sequence). The CDR3 consists of 14 residues.

The gene calls are TRBV11-1 and TRBJ2-1; D might be TRBD2 (5 bases). CDR1 is SGHAT, CDR2 FQDESV, per germline (reference sequence). This CDR3 region has 17 residues. The V end was cut by 5 bases, the J end by 7 bases, with 24 bases between. Here the CDR3 DNA reads TGTGCCAGCAGCCCTGTTCGACATAGGAGGTCTACAAATGAGCAGTTCTTC. Its translation is CASSPVRHRRSTNEQFF.

The J gene is TRBJ2-7, the V gene TRBV6-5; D remains unclear. Trimming left V 2 bases short and J 3 bases short, with 11 bases between. Per the germline V gene, CDR1 is MNHEY and CDR2 is SVGAGI. This CDR3 spans 14 amino acids. The chain's CDR3 is CASSYGVDGYEQYF. The CDR3 nucleotides are TGTGCCAGCAGTTACGGAGTAGATGGCTACGAGCAGTACTTC.

The table lists this clonotype with a few counts. V gene TRBV7-9 combines with J gene TRBJ1-1; D is unclear. CDR1 and CDR2 from the germline V gene are SEHNR and FQNEAQ (reference sequence). V dropped 1 base and J dropped 0 bases, with 6 bases sitting between them. This CDR3 region has 14 residues. CDR3: CASSLVIMNTEAFF. The CDR3, as DNA: TGTGCCAGCAGCTTAGTCATTATGAACACTGAAGCTTTCTTT.

The DNA of the CDR3 is TGCGCCAGCAGCGACATGGGACATGGAGTAGATACGCAGTATTTT. Its protein product is CASSDMGHGVDTQYF. The V and J genes are TRBV10-1 and TRBJ2-3, with D perhaps matching TRBD1 (6 bases). CDR3 length equals 15 residues. The ends were cut back, 6 bases at V and 5 bases at J, with 18 bases in the middle. Germline V gene lookup returns CDR1 WNHNN and CDR2 SYGVQD (reference sequence).

This clonotype was observed many times. The rearrangement links TRBV20-1 to TRBJ2-1, with unresolved D. Trimming cost V 5 bases and J 0 bases, with 11 bases left between them. Per germline, CDR1 DFQATT and CDR2 SNEGSKA (reference sequence). This CDR3 region has 14 residues. CDR3 sequence: CSAYDPSSYNEQFF. Here the CDR3 DNA reads TGCAGTGCTTACGACCCGAGCTCCTACAATGAGCAGTTCTTC.

The rearrangement joins TRBV20-1 to TRBJ1-6; D gene uncertain. CDR3 length: 16 residues. V was cut by 0 bases and J by 7 bases, with 16 bases left in between. Germline V gene lookup returns CDR1 DFQATT and CDR2 SNEGSKA (reference sequence). CDR3 sequence: CSARDGQNIRNSPLHF. DNA for the CDR3: TGCAGTGCTAGAGATGGCCAGAATATTAGGAATTCACCCCTCCACTTT.

In this sample, this clonotype turned up a few times. CDR3 DNA: TGTGCCAGCAACGGGGACATCTCCTACGAGCAGTACTTC. It yields the protein CASNGDISYEQYF. V and J are TRBV6-6 and TRBJ2-7; the D gene is possibly TRBD1 (6 bases). This CDR3 has 13 amino acids. Germline V gene lookup returns CDR1 MNHNY and CDR2 SVGAGI (reference sequence). V was clipped by 7 bases and J by 0 bases, with 10 bases between them.